The TCR beta chain under discussion was sequenced for a study of blood T cell repertoires in COVID-19. CDR1 is SGHTA and CDR2 is FQGNSA in the germline V gene. The CDR3 is 12 amino acids. Trimming stripped 0 bases from V and 7 bases from J, with 4 bases between. Repertoires were generated with immunoSEQ multiplex PCR, while TCRdb's copy carries only in-frame clones and drops some. The sample carries around 280,000 clones, approximately 91% recorded once. The chain is built from TRBV7-2 and TRBJ1-3; D is uncertain. The sequencing sample was made of peripheral blood. The clonotype originates from a woman younger than 45 with COVID-19, enrolled during active disease. The CDR3 nucleotides read TGTGCCAGCAGCTTAGCTCTGAACACCATATATTTT. Its translation is CASSLALNTIYF.